A selection of T cell receptor beta chains follows, all from one sample in a study of blood T cell repertoires in COVID-19. Using immunoSEQ multiplex PCR, the repertoire was profiled, and TCRdb retains in-frame clones only, with some absent. The sample records tens of thousands of clones, around 90% being singletons. The sample was peripheral blood. These receptor sequences come from a human donor in a cohort sampled during active COVID-19. The CDR3 runs from the conserved cysteine through the conserved F or W. D genes are given only for firm matches. Part of the rows lack a size; the others show once, few, many or a class for expanded clones.

clone size: -; D gene: -; J gene: TRBJ1-1; V gene: TRBV21-1; CDR3 DNA: TGTGCCAGGACCATTACAGGGGAAGCTTTCTTT; CDR3 protein: CARTITGEAFF
clone size: -; D gene: TRBD1; J gene: TRBJ2-1; V gene: TRBV6-2/TRBV6-3; CDR3 DNA: TGTGCCAGCAGTTTCGGTACAGGGGGCCGAGGGAGTGAGCAGTTCTTC; CDR3 protein: CASSFGTGGRGSEQFF
clone size: -; D gene: -; J gene: TRBJ1-1; V gene: TRBV28; CDR3 DNA: TGTGCCAGCAGTTTGGTCCGGGGATCGAACACTGAAGCTTTCTTT; CDR3 protein: CASSLVRGSNTEAFF
clone size: few; D gene: TRBD1; J gene: TRBJ1-6; V gene: TRBV27; CDR3 DNA: TGTGCCAGCAGTTTATATTACCGGGACAGCAGCCCACCCTGGAATTCACCCCTCCACTTT; CDR3 protein: CASSLYYRDSSPPWNSPLHF
clone size: -; D gene: -; J gene: TRBJ1-4; V gene: TRBV7-9; CDR3 DNA: TGTGCCAGCAGCACCCCCGAGGTGCGGGGGGCGAGATTGGGTGAAAAACTGTTTTTT; CDR3 protein: CASSTPEVRGARLGEKLFF
clone size: -; D gene: -; J gene: TRBJ2-1; V gene: TRBV7-6; CDR3 DNA: TGTGCCAGCAGCTTAGTCGGAGAGGGTCGGGGCAATGAGCAGTTCTTC; CDR3 protein: CASSLVGEGRGNEQFF
clone size: -; D gene: TRBD1; J gene: TRBJ1-1; V gene: TRBV11-2; CDR3 DNA: TGTGCCAGCAGCGGGAGAGGGGGCGGAACTGAAGCTTTCTTT; CDR3 protein: CASSGRGGGTEAFF
clone size: -; D gene: TRBD1; J gene: TRBJ1-1; V gene: TRBV5-1; CDR3 DNA: TGCGCCAGCAGCTTGGAACAGGGGAACGCTGAAGCTTTCTTT; CDR3 protein: CASSLEQGNAEAFF
clone size: -; D gene: -; J gene: TRBJ2-7; V gene: TRBV6-1; CDR3 DNA: TGTGCCAGCAGTGAGATAGGCGGAGGCTACGAGCAGTACTTC; CDR3 protein: CASSEIGGGYEQYF
clone size: -; D gene: TRBD2; J gene: TRBJ2-7; V gene: TRBV10-2; CDR3 DNA: TGCGCCAGCAGTGAGACGGGACTAGCGGGGGGGCTCTACGAGCAGTACTTC; CDR3 protein: CASSETGLAGGLYEQYF
clone size: -; D gene: TRBD1; J gene: TRBJ1-1; V gene: TRBV19; CDR3 DNA: TGTGCCAGTAGTATCATAGGGACAGGGATGAACACTGAAGCTTTCTTT; CDR3 protein: CASSIIGTGMNTEAFF
clone size: -; D gene: TRBD1; J gene: TRBJ1-3; V gene: TRBV5-1; CDR3 DNA: TGCGCCAGCGGGGGGGGACAGGCTGGAAACACCATATATTTT; CDR3 protein: CASGGGQAGNTIYF
clone size: -; D gene: TRBD2; J gene: TRBJ2-7; V gene: TRBV27; CDR3 DNA: TGTGCCAGCAGGCGGGGACTAGATCGCGAGCAGTACTTC; CDR3 protein: CASRRGLDREQYF
clone size: -; D gene: -; J gene: TRBJ2-5; V gene: TRBV12-3/TRBV12-4; CDR3 DNA: TGTGCCAGCAGCCCCCGGGTCCAAGAGACCCAGTACTTC; CDR3 protein: CASSPRVQETQYF
clone size: -; D gene: -; J gene: TRBJ1-2; V gene: TRBV9; CDR3 DNA: TGTGCCAGCAGCGTAGCGGCAGGGGCTAACTATGGCTACACCTTC; CDR3 protein: CASSVAAGANYGYTF
clone size: -; D gene: -; J gene: TRBJ1-4; V gene: TRBV7-9; CDR3 DNA: TGTGCCAGCAGCTTAGTGGGGGGTAGGGATGAAAAACTGTTTTTT; CDR3 protein: CASSLVGGRDEKLFF
clone size: few; D gene: TRBD1; J gene: TRBJ1-1; V gene: TRBV5-1; CDR3 DNA: TGCGCCAGCAGCTTGTACGGGACAGGGGGGAACACTGAAGCTTTCTTT; CDR3 protein: CASSLYGTGGNTEAFF
clone size: -; D gene: TRBD1; J gene: TRBJ1-2; V gene: TRBV9; CDR3 DNA: TGTGCCAGCAGCGGGACAGGGGGCTATGGCTACACCTTC; CDR3 protein: CASSGTGGYGYTF
clone size: -; D gene: -; J gene: TRBJ2-7; V gene: TRBV7-2; CDR3 DNA: TGTGCCAGCAGCCCTCGACAGGCGATGGCCTACGAGCAGTACTTC; CDR3 protein: CASSPRQAMAYEQYF
clone size: -; D gene: -; J gene: TRBJ1-5; V gene: TRBV30; CDR3 DNA: TGTGCCTACGGACAGAACAATCAGCCCCAGCATTTT; CDR3 protein: CAYGQNNQPQHF
clone size: -; D gene: -; J gene: TRBJ2-2; V gene: TRBV6-5; CDR3 DNA: TGTGCCAGCAGCCTTTCGGACAGTAACACCGGGGAGCTGTTTTTT; CDR3 protein: CASSLSDSNTGELFF
clone size: -; D gene: TRBD1; J gene: TRBJ1-1; V gene: TRBV5-5; CDR3 DNA: TGTGCCAGCAGCTCAGCAGGGGGCTCCCACATGAACACTGAAGCTTTCTTT; CDR3 protein: CASSSAGGSHMNTEAFF
clone size: -; D gene: TRBD1; J gene: TRBJ1-2; V gene: TRBV13; CDR3 DNA: TGTGCCAGCAGCGGAAGGGGACAGGGGGGAGCTAACTATGGCTACACCTTC; CDR3 protein: CASSGRGQGGANYGYTF
clone size: -; D gene: -; J gene: TRBJ2-7; V gene: TRBV12-5; CDR3 DNA: TGTGCTAGTGGTTTGGTAAGCACAGGTGAGTCCTACGAGCAGTACTTC; CDR3 protein: CASGLVSTGESYEQYF